This TCR beta chain was identified during a study of OX40 agonist ivuxolimab in advanced cancers. Note on this clone: Its antigen is not identified.

This CDR3 comprises 16 residues. Trimming at V came to 1 base and at J to 7 bases, leaving 9 bases not matched to a gene. Germline V gives CDR1 SGHVS, CDR2 FQNEAQ. Generated by immunoSEQ multiplex PCR, the TCRdb table keeps only in-frame clones and is missing some. Among tens of thousands of clones, roughly 86% were seen once, and the ten largest hold over 25%. Overall study findings and caveats: Averaging showed that CD8+ T cells had more expanded clones than CD4+ did.

The source was CD4+ or CD8+ T cells sorted from blood, collected in a trial of the OX40 agonist ivuxolimab. The receptor was derived from an adult with an advanced solid tumor such as melanoma, head and neck, liver or kidney cancer. The chain couples TRBV7-8 to TRBJ1-5; 8 bases align to TRBD1. The CDR3, as DNA: TGTGCCAGCAGCTTAGGGACAGGGCGGCCCGGGCAGCCCCAGCATTTT. Its protein is CASSLGTGRPGQPQHF.